The T cell receptor (beta chain) described here comes from a study of shared clonotypes between healthy human individuals. The CDR3 covers 12 residues. Trimming cost V 6 bases and J 1 base, with 6 bases left between them. Germline V gene sequence: CDR1 LGHNT, CDR2 FRNRAP. Deep was the level used in running the assay. The protocol was immunoSEQ multiplex PCR, while the TCRdb copy is restricted to in-frame clones and leaves out a portion. This table holds 640,000 or so clones, roughly 70% found once. Sequences were obtained from memory CD4+ T cells sorted from blood. Noted subset: CD45RA-negative fraction. The chain has TRBV12-5 and TRBJ1-1, with no clear D. This TCR derives from a woman in her twenties or thirties in good health. CDR3 residues: CASGISNTEAFF. In DNA form, the CDR3 reads TGTGCTAGTGGCATATCGAACACTGAAGCTTTCTTT.